Listed below are T cell receptor beta chains from one sample, sequenced in a study of T cell responses to AZD1222 COVID-19 vaccine. TCRdb keeps only in-frame clones here, not all; method: immunoSEQ multiplex PCR. The table lists about 170,000 clones, roughly 87% of them singletons. The source was peripheral blood, collected 28 days after the second AZD1222 dose. The receptors were sampled from an adult who received the AZD1222 COVID-19 vaccine. Both conserved end residues are part of each CDR3. Rows may omit the clone size; those that give it use once, few, many or a size class.

CDR3 protein: CASSPWGQTYGYTF; J gene: TRBJ1-2; clone size: -; V gene: TRBV11-2
CDR3 protein: CAWSGPIRGRATGYGYTF; J gene: TRBJ1-2; clone size: -; V gene: TRBV30
CDR3 protein: CASSLGASDADTQYF; J gene: TRBJ2-3; clone size: -; V gene: TRBV5-1
CDR3 protein: CASSLIGGSRYGYTF; J gene: TRBJ1-2; clone size: few; V gene: TRBV27
CDR3 protein: CASSLGAAANTIYF; J gene: TRBJ1-3; clone size: -; V gene: TRBV7-9
CDR3 protein: CASSLIARWSGANVLTF; J gene: TRBJ2-6; clone size: -; V gene: TRBV4-1
CDR3 protein: CASSVVAGNNVLTF; J gene: TRBJ2-6; clone size: -; V gene: TRBV9
CDR3 protein: CASTGTGKYEQYF; J gene: TRBJ2-7; clone size: -; V gene: TRBV10-2
CDR3 protein: CAASGDSNQPQHF; J gene: TRBJ1-5; clone size: -; V gene: TRBV6-5
CDR3 protein: CAISEGGSSTDTQYF; J gene: TRBJ2-3; clone size: once; V gene: TRBV10-3
CDR3 protein: CASSLSWLETQYF; J gene: TRBJ2-5; clone size: -; V gene: TRBV7-8
CDR3 protein: CASRQVGLAGPLTYNEQFF; J gene: TRBJ2-1; clone size: -; V gene: TRBV14
CDR3 protein: CASSLAGGNYGYTF; J gene: TRBJ1-2; clone size: -; V gene: TRBV7-2
CDR3 protein: CASTQGSTDTQYF; J gene: TRBJ2-3; clone size: -; V gene: TRBV5-1
CDR3 protein: CASSQDPRRGEKLFF; J gene: TRBJ1-4; clone size: -; V gene: TRBV3-1/TRBV3-2
CDR3 protein: CASSARFLGSEKLFF; J gene: TRBJ1-4; clone size: -; V gene: TRBV7-6
CDR3 protein: CASSRSNRREEKLFF; J gene: TRBJ1-4; clone size: once; V gene: TRBV5-1
CDR3 protein: CASSVGSPPNYGYTF; J gene: TRBJ1-2; clone size: -; V gene: TRBV9
CDR3 protein: CASSPLAGTYNEQFF; J gene: TRBJ2-1; clone size: -; V gene: TRBV18
CDR3 protein: CASSQGPTRVTEAFF; J gene: TRBJ1-1; clone size: -; V gene: TRBV3-1/TRBV3-2
CDR3 protein: CASSVEDTQYF; J gene: TRBJ2-3; clone size: -; V gene: TRBV9
CDR3 protein: CASSSDLKVGAFF; J gene: TRBJ1-1; clone size: -; V gene: TRBV10-1
CDR3 protein: CASSQEPSGFSTDTQYF; J gene: TRBJ2-3; clone size: -; V gene: TRBV4-2
CDR3 protein: CASSRERGNYNEQFF; J gene: TRBJ2-1; clone size: -; V gene: TRBV2
CDR3 protein: CASSLLGAPYEQYF; J gene: TRBJ2-7; clone size: -; V gene: TRBV5-1
CDR3 protein: CASSTTEDYNEQFF; J gene: TRBJ2-1; clone size: -; V gene: TRBV7-9
CDR3 protein: CASTAGGYEQYF; J gene: TRBJ2-7; clone size: -; V gene: TRBV6-5
CDR3 protein: CASSVVAGVKAGELFF; J gene: TRBJ2-2; clone size: -; V gene: TRBV9